Listed below are T cell receptor beta chains from one sample, sequenced in a study of blood T cells in healthy people across ages. TCRdb independently ran MiXCR on the 5' RACE reads; one entry per CDR3 protein. The sample lists just under 550,000 distinct CDR3 sequences, 24% seen once, with around 10% in the top ten. The sample was also linked to a second study, of T cells of mothers and their children.

The source material was blood. These receptors were taken from a boy under 18 in good health. CDR3s include the opening cysteine and the closing phenylalanine or tryptophan. The D gene is left open where the match is weak. The size entry is marked missing in some rows and otherwise reads once, few, many or a size class.

d_gene: -; v_gene: TRBV28; j_gene: TRBJ1-1; abundance: few; CDR3nt: TGTGCCAGCAGTTCACTCCCAGGGGTTAACACTGAAGCTTTCTTT; CDR3aa: CASSSLPGVNTEAFF
d_gene: -; v_gene: TRBV7-8; j_gene: TRBJ1-5; abundance: few; CDR3nt: TGTGCCAGCAGCTTGGGACGGCTTAGCAATCAGCCCCAGCATTTT; CDR3aa: CASSLGRLSNQPQHF
d_gene: -; v_gene: TRBV2; j_gene: TRBJ1-6; abundance: -; CDR3nt: TGTGCCAGCAGCCTACGGGACCCAAGCTCCTATAATTCACCCCTCCACTTT; CDR3aa: CASSLRDPSSYNSPLHF
d_gene: -; v_gene: TRBV24-1; j_gene: TRBJ2-3; abundance: few; CDR3nt: TGTGCCACCAGTGACCCAACCGGGGGATCCACAGATACGCAGTATTTT; CDR3aa: CATSDPTGGSTDTQYF
d_gene: -; v_gene: TRBV12-3/TRBV12-4; j_gene: TRBJ2-7; abundance: -; CDR3nt: TGTGCCAGCAACGGCCAGGAGTCCTACGAGCAGTACTTC; CDR3aa: CASNGQESYEQYF
d_gene: TRBD1; v_gene: TRBV20-1; j_gene: TRBJ1-2; abundance: few; CDR3nt: TGCAGTGCTAGAGATCGGGGACAGGGAAACTATGGCTACACCTTC; CDR3aa: CSARDRGQGNYGYTF
d_gene: -; v_gene: TRBV20-1; j_gene: TRBJ2-5; abundance: -; CDR3nt: TGCAGTGCTAGACGCCAGCTTCAAGAGACCCAGTACTTC; CDR3aa: CSARRQLQETQYF
d_gene: -; v_gene: TRBV20-1; j_gene: TRBJ2-7; abundance: -; CDR3nt: TGCAGTGCTAGAGATACGGGGCCCCAGTACTTC; CDR3aa: CSARDTGPQYF
d_gene: -; v_gene: TRBV4-2; j_gene: TRBJ2-5; abundance: -; CDR3nt: TGTGCCAGCAGCCAAGCCCCGGATGGGGGGCAAGAGACCCAGTACTTC; CDR3aa: CASSQAPDGGQETQYF
d_gene: -; v_gene: TRBV24-1; j_gene: TRBJ1-2; abundance: -; CDR3nt: TGTGCCACCAGTGATCCCTCCGGCAGGGACTATGGCTACACCTTC; CDR3aa: CATSDPSGRDYGYTF